The 5 T cell receptor beta chains below all came from one sample that was sequenced in a study of cytomegalovirus exposure and HLA in healthy donors. With 60 Vbeta and 13 Jbeta primers, the PCR was carried out. Clones were sequenced by immunoSEQ multiplex PCR, and TCRdb holds only the in-frame ones, with some missing. The sample includes some 97,000 clones, around 84% of them seen just once. Sequencing was done on a sample of PBMCs. Receptor source: a woman aged 18-35 years in good health and CMV-seronegative.

The chain combines TRBV6-5 with TRBJ1-5; TRBD1 matches at 9 bases. This CDR3 region has 15 residues. Germline loops: CDR1 MNHEY, CDR2 SVGAGI. V shed 6 bases and J 7 bases; nucleotides not matched to a gene: 10. In DNA form, the CDR3 reads TGTGCCAGCAGCCCATATGACAGGGGGGGCCAGCCCCAGCATTTT. Its protein product is CASSPYDRGGQPQHF.

The V gene is TRBV18, the J gene TRBJ2-7, with D hard to call. The CDR3 spans 12 residues. V lost 2 bases and J lost 7, with 9 bases in between. Germline V gene sequence: CDR1 KGHSH, CDR2 LQKENI. DNA of the CDR3: TGTGCCAGCTCACCAGGAACAGTAGAGCAGTACTTC. Protein: CASSPGTVEQYF.

The V gene is TRBV6-6, the J gene TRBJ2-5; TRBD1 matches 8 bases. Looked up from germline, CDR1 is MNHNY and CDR2 is SVGAGI (reference sequence). V gave up 2 bases and J gave up 1 base; unmatched junction bases: 3. The CDR3 covers 15 residues. Here the CDR3 DNA reads TGTGCCAGCAGTTACCCCAGGGGGCGCCAAGAGACCCAGTACTTC. It codes for CASSYPRGRQETQYF.

The chain is built from TRBV7-8 and TRBJ2-5; 8 bases align to TRBD1. The junction had 3 bases not matched to a gene; V was cut back by 1 base and J by 2 bases. Per germline, CDR1 SGHVS and CDR2 FQNEAQ. This CDR3 contains 15 residues. In DNA, the CDR3 is TGTGCCAGCAGCTTAGTAAGGACAGGGCAAGAGACCCAGTACTTC. Its protein product is CASSLVRTGQETQYF.

The rearrangement joins TRBV7-2 to TRBJ1-3; D call uncertain. V was trimmed by 0 bases and J by 0 bases, leaving 12 bases between them. Germline CDR1 reads SGHTA; CDR2 reads FQGNSA. This CDR3 is built from 17 residues. This CDR3 is CASSLAVGVSSGNTIYF. The CDR3 region has the DNA TGTGCCAGCAGCTTAGCGGTCGGGGTATCCTCTGGAAACACCATATATTTT.